This T cell receptor (beta chain) was recorded in a study of T cells in Graves' hyperthyroidism and ophthalmopathy. Study-level results: Most expanded thyroid clonotypes above 0.001 recurred in blood.

The ends lost 4 bases at V and 0 bases at J; junction bases unmatched: 6. Looked up from germline, CDR1 is SGHRS and CDR2 is YFSETQ. There are 16 residues in the CDR3. TCR beta CDR3 sequences were amplified from RNA transcripts. HTBI primers were employed in a first-round RT-PCR of the TCR CDR3. TCRdb independently ran MiXCR on the multiplex PCR reads; one entry per CDR3 protein. The table lists 100,000 to 140,000 distinct CDR3 sequences, approximately 16% of them singletons. This clonotype was found many times. Its antigen is not known. Diagnosis of hyperthyroidism was new in patients aged 18 to 65, and its duration was under 2 months.

The receptor's source is a woman between 50 and 59 years old with Graves' hyperthyroidism. Source material: blood. J is TRBJ1-3 and V is TRBV5-1; 8 bases are a match to TRBD1. CDR3: CASSPGQAVSGNTIYF. DNA of the CDR3: TGCGCCAGCAGCCCGGGACAGGCGGTCTCTGGAAACACCATATATTTT.